This T cell receptor beta chain was recovered during a study of CD8+CD57+ T cells in acquired aplastic anemia. The V segment lost 6 bases and the J segment 2 bases; nucleotides outside the gene matches: 3. The CDR3 is made up of 15 amino acids. Germline V gene lookup returns CDR1 KGHDR and CDR2 SFDVKD. According to the study, genomic DNA was the template for TCR beta VDJ and CDR3 profiling. One entry per CDR3 protein, called by TCRdb with MiXCR from the reads. In the table there are some 180,000 distinct CDR3 sequences, 46% of which are singletons. Concerning this clonotype: Its antigen is as yet unknown.

Whole-study findings and limits: With respect to CD8+ Simpson's diversity, patients and controls did not differ significantly.

This chain uses TRBV24-1 with TRBJ2-1, with 10 bases aligning to TRBD2. The sample consisted of sorted CD4+, CD8+, or CD8+CD57+ T cells (not recorded which) from PBMCs. The TCR originated in a human donor in good health. The CDR3 nucleotides are TGTGCCACCAGTCTAGCGGGAGCCACCTACAATGAGCAGTTCTTC. Translation gives CATSLAGATYNEQFF.